The T cell receptor beta chain under discussion was sequenced for a study of T cells in Graves' hyperthyroidism and ophthalmopathy. Overall study context: Staff took peripheral blood when the initial diagnosis was made, before any treatment began. General observations from the study: Blood held most thyroid clonotypes expanded above 0.001 frequency. Ophthalmopathy got predicted by the model a median approximately 6 months before its onset.

This clonotype was observed at least ten times. Its antigen is still unknown. The study left out patients who had uncontrolled infection, other autoimmune disease, pregnancy or lactation. RNA transcripts gave rise to amplified TCR beta CDR3 regions. Researchers ran a first-round RT-PCR on the TCR CDR3 using the HTBI primer set. MiXCR, run by TCRdb on the multiplex PCR reads, gives a single entry per CDR3 protein. Among around 340,000 distinct CDR3 sequences listed, 16% were seen once. This CDR3 has 14 amino acids. Germline V CDR1 and CDR2: DFQATT, SNEGSKA (reference sequence). V lost 0 bases, J lost 4 bases, and 13 bases lay in between.

The receptor comes from a man younger than 45 with Graves' hyperthyroidism. This chain connects TRBV20-1 to TRBJ2-7; D uncertain. Specimen: blood. CDR3 sequence: CSARDLGLVYEQYF. The CDR3 nucleotides are TGCAGTGCTAGAGATCTTGGCCTAGTGTACGAGCAGTACTTC.